This T cell receptor beta chain was observed in a study of blood T cell repertoires in COVID-19. Turning to the study itself: Samples representing acute and convalescent COVID-19 were sourced from the United States, Italy and Spain. Nucleic acid was either cDNA or gDNA, and it came from T cells, B-cell-depleted T cells, or PBMCs.

V was pared by 7 bases and J by 0 bases, with 5 bases of the junction left unmatched. The CDR3 is made up of 14 amino acids. From germline, CDR1 is MGHRA and CDR2 YSYEKL. How the authors handled the data: Amplification of reference gene primers provided the estimated nucleated cell counts. This table comes from immunoSEQ multiplex PCR, and its TCRdb copy is limited to in-frame clones, with some not included. V, J and clone size reflect that table, while D and trimming were determined from the DNA. Found here are tens of thousands of clones, 80% to 95% of them singletons; the top ten hold 18%. Input material: peripheral blood. The rearrangement links TRBV4-1 to TRBJ2-7, with TRBD1 matching 8 bases. This TCR was recovered from a human donor in a cohort sampled during active COVID-19. CDR3 in amino acids: CASNQGTGSYEQYF. In DNA, the CDR3 is TGCGCCAGCAACCAGGGGACAGGCTCCTACGAGCAGTACTTC.